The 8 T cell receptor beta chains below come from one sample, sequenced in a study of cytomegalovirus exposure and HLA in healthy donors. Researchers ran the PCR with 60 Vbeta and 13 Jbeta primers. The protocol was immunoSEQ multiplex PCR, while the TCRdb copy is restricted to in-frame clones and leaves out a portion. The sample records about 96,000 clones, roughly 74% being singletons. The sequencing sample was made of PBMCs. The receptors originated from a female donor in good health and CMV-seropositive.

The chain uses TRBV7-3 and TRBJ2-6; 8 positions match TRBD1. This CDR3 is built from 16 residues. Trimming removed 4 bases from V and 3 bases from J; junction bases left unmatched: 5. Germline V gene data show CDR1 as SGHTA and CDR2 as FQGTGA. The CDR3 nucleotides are TGTGCCAGCAGCTCAGCCAGGGGGCGTGGGGCCAACGTCCTGACTTTC. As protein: CASSSARGRGANVLTF.

DNA of the CDR3: TGTGCCTGGAGTGCAGGGGACACTGAAGCTTTCTTT. The encoded protein is CAWSAGDTEAFF. V gene TRBV30 combines with J gene TRBJ1-1; tentatively, D is TRBD1 (6 bases). The CDR3 length is 12 residues. Trimming stripped 1 base from V and 3 bases from J, with 6 bases between. The germline V gene has CDR1 GTSNPN and CDR2 SVGIG (reference sequence).

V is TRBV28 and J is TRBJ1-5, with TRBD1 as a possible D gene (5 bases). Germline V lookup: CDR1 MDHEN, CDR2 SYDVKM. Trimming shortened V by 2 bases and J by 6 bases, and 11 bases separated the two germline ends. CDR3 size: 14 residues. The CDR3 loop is CASSLTGVRQPQHF. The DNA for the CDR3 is TGTGCCAGCAGTTTAACGGGGGTTCGTCAGCCCCAGCATTTT.

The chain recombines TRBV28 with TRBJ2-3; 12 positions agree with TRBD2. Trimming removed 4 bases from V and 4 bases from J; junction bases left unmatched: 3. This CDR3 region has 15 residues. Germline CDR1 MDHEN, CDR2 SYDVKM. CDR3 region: CASSWTSGEADTQYF. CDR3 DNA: TGTGCCAGCAGTTGGACTAGCGGGGAGGCAGATACGCAGTATTTT.

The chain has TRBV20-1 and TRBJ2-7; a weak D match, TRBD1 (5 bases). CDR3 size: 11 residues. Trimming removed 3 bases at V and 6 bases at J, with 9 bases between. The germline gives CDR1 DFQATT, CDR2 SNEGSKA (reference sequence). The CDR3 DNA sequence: TGCAGTGCTAGGGGTAGGGGCGAGCAGTACTTC. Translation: CSARGRGEQYF.

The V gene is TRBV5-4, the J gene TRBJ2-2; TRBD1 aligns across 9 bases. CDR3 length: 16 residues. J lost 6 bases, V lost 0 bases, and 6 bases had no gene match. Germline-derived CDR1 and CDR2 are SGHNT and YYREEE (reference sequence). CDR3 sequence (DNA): TGTGCCAGCAGCTTGGGGCCGGGACAGGGCGCCGGGGAGCTGTTTTTT. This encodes CASSLGPGQGAGELFF.

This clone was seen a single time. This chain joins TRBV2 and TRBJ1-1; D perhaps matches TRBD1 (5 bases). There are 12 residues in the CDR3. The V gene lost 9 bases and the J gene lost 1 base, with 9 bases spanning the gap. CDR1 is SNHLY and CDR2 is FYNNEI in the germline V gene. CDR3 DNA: TGTGCCAGGAACACAGGGAACACTGAAGCTTTCTTT. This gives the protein CARNTGNTEAFF.

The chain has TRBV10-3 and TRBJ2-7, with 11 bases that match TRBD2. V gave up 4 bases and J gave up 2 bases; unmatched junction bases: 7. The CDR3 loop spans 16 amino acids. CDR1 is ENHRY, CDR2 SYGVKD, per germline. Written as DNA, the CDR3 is TGTGCCATCAGTGGTTCTGGGACTAGCGGACCCTACGAGCAGTACTTC. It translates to CAISGSGTSGPYEQYF.